This passage covers 15 T cell receptor beta chains from one sample sequenced in a study of OX40 agonist ivuxolimab in advanced cancers. The protocol used for the library was the immunoSEQ multiplex PCR assay. Imported from immuneACCESS, the table was reduced by TCRdb to in-frame sequences with V and J called. These copies leave out some clones; in studies compared against another copy, an unresolved V gene accounts for under half, and the cause of the remainder is not known. The sample contains about 32,000 clones, 84% of them found a single time. Together, the top ten hold 15% to 20% of the sample. The sample here was CD4+ or CD8+ T cells sorted from blood, taken in a trial of the OX40 agonist ivuxolimab. These receptors were collected from an adult with an advanced solid tumor such as melanoma, head and neck, liver or kidney cancer.

This clone was seen more than once but under ten times. The chain is built from TRBV5-8 and TRBJ2-1, with D possibly TRBD1 on 5 matching bases. The V and J ends lost 0 bases and 0 bases respectively, with 16 bases between them. Germline V gene sequence: CDR1 SGHTS, CDR2 YDEGEE. The CDR3 length is 18 residues. The CDR3 here is CASSLGSMGGHSYNEQFF. As DNA, the CDR3 is TGTGCCAGCAGCTTGGGTTCTATGGGCGGACACTCCTACAATGAGCAGTTCTTC.

Concerning this clone itself: Other DNA sequences in the same sample also yield this CDR3. This chain uses TRBV28 with TRBJ2-7; TRBD2 matches 11 bases. V gave up 6 bases and J gave up 2 bases; unmatched junction bases: 3. Germline V lookup: CDR1 MDHEN, CDR2 SYDVKM. CDR3 length: 14 residues. In DNA form, the CDR3 reads TGTGCCAGCAGCACTAGCGGGGGAGCCTACGAGCAGTACTTC. It yields the protein CASSTSGGAYEQYF.

The chain's CDR3 is CASSDGAGNEQFF. For the CDR3, the DNA is TGTGCCAGCAGTGACGGCGCGGGGAATGAGCAGTTCTTC. The rearrangement links TRBV6-4 to TRBJ2-1; a possible D gene is TRBD2 (6 bases). This CDR3 spans 13 amino acids. Germline V gene lookup returns CDR1 MRHNA and CDR2 SNTAGT. The germline V and J ends were trimmed by 2 bases and 7 bases, with 9 bases remaining between them.

The CDR3 coding sequence is TGTGCCAGCAGCCCGGGACAAATCACAGATACGCAGTATTTT. The encoded protein is CASSPGQITDTQYF. The chain employs TRBV7-9 and TRBJ2-3; the D gene is possibly TRBD1 (6 bases). Trimming removed 5 bases at V and 2 bases at J, with 11 bases between. The CDR3 is 14 residues long. Germline assignment: CDR1 SEHNR and CDR2 FQNEAQ (reference sequence).

The rearrangement uses TRBV5-1 and TRBJ2-3; 7 bases map to TRBD2. V was pared by 0 bases and J by 2 bases, with 3 bases of the junction left unmatched. Germline CDR1 reads SGHRS; CDR2 reads YFSETQ. The CDR3 spans 15 residues. The CDR3 nucleotides are TGCGCCAGCAGCTTGGGAAGCGGGGACACAGATACGCAGTATTTT. Encoded protein: CASSLGSGDTDTQYF.

The chain carries TRBV7-6 and TRBJ2-1; D gene unclear. The CDR3 consists of 15 residues. Germline V gene sequence: CDR1 SGHVS, CDR2 FNYEAQ. V was shortened by 3 bases and J by 1 base, with 10 bases between the two germline ends. The CDR3 loop is CASSLVDGSYNEQFF. The DNA for the CDR3 is TGTGCCAGCAGCTTGGTCGACGGTTCCTACAATGAGCAGTTCTTC.

This CDR3 reads CASSEGQGGLRAGELFF. DNA of the CDR3: TGTGCCAGCAGTGAAGGTCAGGGGGGCCTGAGGGCCGGGGAGCTGTTTTTT. The V gene is TRBV6-1, the J gene TRBJ2-2; possible D gene TRBD1, 7 bases. The germline V and J ends were trimmed by 1 base and 6 bases, with 18 bases remaining between them. The CDR3 has 17 amino acids. Germline CDR1 and CDR2: MNHNS and SASEGT.

The rearrangement uses TRBV11-3 and TRBJ1-6; TRBD1 is a possible D gene (5 bases). The V end lost 3 bases, the J end lost 9 bases, and 12 bases lay between the germline ends. The CDR3 covers 14 residues. The germline V gene encodes CDR1 SGHNT and CDR2 YENEEA. This CDR3 reads CASSLGLVGSPLHF. Written as DNA, the CDR3 is TGTGCCAGCAGCTTGGGACTCGTAGGTTCACCCCTCCACTTT.

The chain links TRBV6-5 to TRBJ2-3, with a possible D match to TRBD2 (6 bases). CDR1 and CDR2 from the germline V gene are MNHEY and SVGAGI. V was shortened by 5 bases and J by 7 bases, with 13 bases between the two germline ends. The length of the CDR3 is 13 residues. The CDR3 nucleotides are TGTGCCAGCAGTCCCGGGGCGGGGCATACGCAGTATTTT. Its translation is CASSPGAGHTQYF.

The genes are TRBV4-2 and TRBJ2-1; 10 bases line up with TRBD2. V shed 0 bases, J shed 0 bases, and the junction held 2 bases outside the gene matches. The CDR3 sequence is 17 residues long. CDR1 is LGHNA and CDR2 is YNFKEQ in the germline V gene. The CDR3 reads CASSQELAGYSYNEQFF. In nucleotides, the CDR3 is TGTGCCAGCAGCCAAGAACTAGCGGGATACTCCTACAATGAGCAGTTCTTC.

V usage is TRBV7-9 and J usage is TRBJ1-2, with D possibly being TRBD1 (6 bases). The CDR3 has 14 residues. CDR1 and CDR2 from the germline V gene are SEHNR and FQNEAQ (reference sequence). Trimming shortened V by 8 bases and J by 2 bases, and 15 bases separated the two germline ends. CDR3 region: CASLPGGGNYGYTF. The CDR3 nucleotides read TGTGCCAGCCTCCCCGGAGGGGGGAACTATGGCTACACCTTC.

V and J are TRBV7-6 and TRBJ2-1; D gene uncertain. This CDR3 is 15 amino acids long. From germline, CDR1 is SGHVS and CDR2 FNYEAQ. The ends were cut back, 6 bases at V and 0 bases at J, with 12 bases in the middle. The CDR3 loop reads CASSRTASSYNEQFF. The CDR3 DNA sequence: TGTGCCAGCAGTCGTACGGCTAGCTCCTACAATGAGCAGTTCTTC.

This clone was found a few times. The rearrangement uses TRBV13 and TRBJ1-1; D is possibly TRBD1 (5 bases). Per germline, CDR1 PRHDT and CDR2 FYEKMQ (reference sequence). Between the trimmed V and J ends, which lost 5 bases and 8 bases, there was a span of 18 bases. CDR3 length: 14 residues. In DNA form, the CDR3 reads TGTGCCAGCAGCCCGTGGGGGTCCCGGGGGGAAGCTTTCTTT. Translated, it gives CASSPWGSRGEAFF.

The chain carries TRBV29-1 and TRBJ2-3, with D perhaps matching TRBD2 (5 bases). Germline V gene data show CDR1 as SQVTM and CDR2 as ANQGSEA. This CDR3 has 13 amino acids. The germline V and J ends were trimmed by 6 bases and 2 bases, with 12 bases remaining between them. The CDR3 here is CSVERDITDTQYF. CDR3 DNA: TGCAGCGTCGAACGGGATATCACAGATACGCAGTATTTT.

This clone was detected only once. V usage is TRBV5-6 and J usage is TRBJ2-7; D is undetermined. CDR1 is SGHDT, CDR2 YYEEEE, per germline. The V end lost 2 bases, the J end lost 0 bases, and 9 bases lay between the germline ends. The CDR3 has 14 residues. Written as DNA, the CDR3 is TGTGCCAGCAGCTTCCTACTTAGCTCCTACGAGCAGTACTTC. Translation: CASSFLLSSYEQYF.